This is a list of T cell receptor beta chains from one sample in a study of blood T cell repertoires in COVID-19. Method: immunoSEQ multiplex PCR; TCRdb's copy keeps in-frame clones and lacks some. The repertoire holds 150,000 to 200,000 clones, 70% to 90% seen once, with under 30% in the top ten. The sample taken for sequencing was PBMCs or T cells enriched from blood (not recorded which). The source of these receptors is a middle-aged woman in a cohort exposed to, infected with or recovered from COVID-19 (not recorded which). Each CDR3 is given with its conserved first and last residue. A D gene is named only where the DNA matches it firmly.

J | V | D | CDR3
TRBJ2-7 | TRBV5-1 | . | CASSLVGDEWYF
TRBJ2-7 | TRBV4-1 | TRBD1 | CASSQGTGDYEQYF
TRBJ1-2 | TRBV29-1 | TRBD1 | CSARTGEDYGYTF
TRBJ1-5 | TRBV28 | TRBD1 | CASSLRTGGRQPQHF
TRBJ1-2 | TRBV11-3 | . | CASSLSRLGGYTF
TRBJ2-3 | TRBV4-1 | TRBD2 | CASSPQETSGGRDTQYF
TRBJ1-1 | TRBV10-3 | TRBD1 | CAISEPLGGRGRTEAFF
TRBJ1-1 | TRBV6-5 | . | CASSYSMETEAFF
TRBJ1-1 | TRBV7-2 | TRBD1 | CASSPDRVVAVSFF
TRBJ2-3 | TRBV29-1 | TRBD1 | CSVEPLGQGGPDTQYF
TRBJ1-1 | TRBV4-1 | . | CASSRQQANTEAFF
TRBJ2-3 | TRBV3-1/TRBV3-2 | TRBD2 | CASSRLAGGLATDTQYF
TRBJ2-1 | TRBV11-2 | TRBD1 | CASSLSPGTGVSSYNEQFF
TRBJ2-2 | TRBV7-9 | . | CASSLSTQATAGELFF
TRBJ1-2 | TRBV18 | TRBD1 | CASSPGDRGTGYTF
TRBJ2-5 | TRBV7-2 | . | CASSLEPRVIGETQYF
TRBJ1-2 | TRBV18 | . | CASSPPSFDPAVPAGYTF
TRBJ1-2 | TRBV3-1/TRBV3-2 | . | CASSQLSGNGYTF
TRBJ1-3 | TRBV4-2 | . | CASSQDAGAGNTIYF
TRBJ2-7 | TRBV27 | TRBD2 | CASSPLAGGTYEQYF
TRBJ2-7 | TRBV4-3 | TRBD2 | CASSHLRGGDYEQYF
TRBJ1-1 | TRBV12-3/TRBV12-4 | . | CASSPSVNTEAFF
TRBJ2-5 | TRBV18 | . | CASSLRADGETQYF
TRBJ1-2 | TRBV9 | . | CASSIADSLYGYTF
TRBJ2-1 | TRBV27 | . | CASSFVDGDNEQFF
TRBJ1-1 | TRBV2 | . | CASRGTGTNTEAFF
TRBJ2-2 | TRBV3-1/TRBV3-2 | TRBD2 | CASSQAALAGVNTGELFF
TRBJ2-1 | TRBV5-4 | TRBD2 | CASSFGLTGRNNEQFF
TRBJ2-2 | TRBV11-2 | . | CASSLGLRNTGELFF
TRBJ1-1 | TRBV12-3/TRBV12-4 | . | CASSFRDHEAFF
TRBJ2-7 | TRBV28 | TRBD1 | CASSSPDREDEQYF
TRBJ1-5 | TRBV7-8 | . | CASSLAKWEKQPQHF
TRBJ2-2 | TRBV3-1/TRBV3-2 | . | CASSQDLASVGELFF
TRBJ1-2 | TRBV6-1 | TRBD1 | CASSERRDRSNYGYTF
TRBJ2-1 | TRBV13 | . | CASSPQRGHLRNEQFF
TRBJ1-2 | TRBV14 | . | CASSQEVSGGYTF
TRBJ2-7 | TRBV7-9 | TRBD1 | CASSSRDSIYEQYF
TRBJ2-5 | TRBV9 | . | CASSVDSGRGETQYF
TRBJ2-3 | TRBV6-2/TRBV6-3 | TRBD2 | CASSYTPGTSGTPDTQYF
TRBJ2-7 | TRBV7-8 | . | CASSLVTGPYEQYF
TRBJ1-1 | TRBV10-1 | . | CASSESARNTEAFF
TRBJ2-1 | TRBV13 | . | CASSKGGGPTFGEQFF
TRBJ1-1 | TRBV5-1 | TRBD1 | CASSTSRGPVNTEAFF
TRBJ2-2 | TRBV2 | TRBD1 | CASFGGQVATGELFF
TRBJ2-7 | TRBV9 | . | CASSADSNPYEQYF
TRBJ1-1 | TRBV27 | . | CASSRSRTSYEAFF
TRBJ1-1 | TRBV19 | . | CASSISPSTEAFF
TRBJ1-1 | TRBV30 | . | CAWRQGISTEAFF
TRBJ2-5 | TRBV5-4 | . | CASSSRDMAETQYF